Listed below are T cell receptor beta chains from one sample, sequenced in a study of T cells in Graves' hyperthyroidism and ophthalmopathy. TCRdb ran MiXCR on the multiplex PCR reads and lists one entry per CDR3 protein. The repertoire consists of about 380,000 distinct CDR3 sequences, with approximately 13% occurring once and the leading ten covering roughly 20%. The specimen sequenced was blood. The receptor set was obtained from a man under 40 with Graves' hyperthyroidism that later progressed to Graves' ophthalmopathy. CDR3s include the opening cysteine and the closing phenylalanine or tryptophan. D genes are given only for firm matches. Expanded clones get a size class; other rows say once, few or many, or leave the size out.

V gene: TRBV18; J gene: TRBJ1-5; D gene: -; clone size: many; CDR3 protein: CASSRQQGNQPQHF; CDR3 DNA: TGTGCCAGCTCACGACAGCAGGGCAATCAGCCCCAGCATTTT
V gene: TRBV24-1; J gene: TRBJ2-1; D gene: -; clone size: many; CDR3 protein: CATSDWYNEQFF; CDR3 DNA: TGTGCCACCAGTGATTGGTACAATGAGCAGTTCTTC
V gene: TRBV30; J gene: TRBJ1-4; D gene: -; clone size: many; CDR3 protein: CAWSRPPREKLFF; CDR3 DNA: TGTGCCTGGAGTAGACCTCCCAGAGAAAAACTGTTTTTT
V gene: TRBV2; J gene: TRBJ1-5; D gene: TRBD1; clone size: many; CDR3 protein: CASSGQGAGQPQHF; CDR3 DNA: TGTGCCAGCAGTGGACAGGGGGCTGGTCAGCCCCAGCATTTT
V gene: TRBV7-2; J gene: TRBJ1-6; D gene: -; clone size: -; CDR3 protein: CASSLTGRLSSCNSPLHF; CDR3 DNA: TGTGCCAGCAGCTTAACCGGACGTCTAAGCTCCTGTAATTCACCCCTCCACTTT
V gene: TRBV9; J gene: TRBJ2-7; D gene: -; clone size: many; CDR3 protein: CASSVADRNYEQYF; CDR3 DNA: TGTGCCAGCAGCGTAGCCGACAGAAACTACGAGCAGTACTTC
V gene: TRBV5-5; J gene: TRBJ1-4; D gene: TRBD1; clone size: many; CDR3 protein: CASSFPGQGTRTNEKLFF; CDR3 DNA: TGTGCCAGCAGCTTCCCGGGACAGGGGACGCGAACTAATGAAAAACTGTTTTTT
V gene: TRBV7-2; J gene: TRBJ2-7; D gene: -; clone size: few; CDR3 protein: CASSPGGISSYEQYF; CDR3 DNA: TGTGCCAGCAGCCCTGGCGGGATCAGCTCCTACGAGCAGTACTTC
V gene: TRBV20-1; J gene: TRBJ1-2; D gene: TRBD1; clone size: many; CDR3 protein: CSARLDRGYGYTF; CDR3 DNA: TGCAGTGCTAGACTGGACAGGGGCTATGGCTACACCTTC
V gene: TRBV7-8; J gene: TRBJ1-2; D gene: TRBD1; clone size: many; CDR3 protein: CASSSDRSSYGYTF; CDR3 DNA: TGTGCCAGCAGCTCGGACAGGTCTTCTTACGGCTACACCTTC
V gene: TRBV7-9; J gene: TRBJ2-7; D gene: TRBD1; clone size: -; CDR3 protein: CASSFAQGDSYEQYF; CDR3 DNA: TGTGCCAGCAGCTTTGCTCAGGGGGATTCCTACGAGCAGTACTTC
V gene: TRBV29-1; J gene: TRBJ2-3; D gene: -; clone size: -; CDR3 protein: CSVVGRRLDTQYF; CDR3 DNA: TGCAGCGTTGTAGGGAGGCGTCTTGATACGCAGTATTTT
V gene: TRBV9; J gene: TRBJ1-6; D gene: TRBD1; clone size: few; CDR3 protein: CASSTRTGLSPLHF; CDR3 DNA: TGTGCCAGCAGCACAAGGACAGGGTTATCACCCCTCCACTTT
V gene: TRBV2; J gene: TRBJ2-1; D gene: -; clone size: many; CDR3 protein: CASNRGDNEQFF; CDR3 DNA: TGTGCCAGCAATCGGGGAGACAATGAGCAGTTCTTC
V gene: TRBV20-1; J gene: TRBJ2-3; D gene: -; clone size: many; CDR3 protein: CSAPARARSTDTQYF; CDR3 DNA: TGCAGTGCTCCCGCGCGAGCGCGGAGCACAGATACGCAGTATTTT
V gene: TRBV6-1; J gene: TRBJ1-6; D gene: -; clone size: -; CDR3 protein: CASSLSGRSSYNSPLHF; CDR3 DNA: TGTGCCAGCAGCCTATCCGGACGGAGCTCCTATAATTCACCCCTCCACTTT
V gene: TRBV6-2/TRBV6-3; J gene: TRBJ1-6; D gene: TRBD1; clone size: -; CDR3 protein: CASSYDRDPSPLHF; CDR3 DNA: TGTGCCAGCAGTTACGACAGGGATCCCTCACCCCTCCACTTT
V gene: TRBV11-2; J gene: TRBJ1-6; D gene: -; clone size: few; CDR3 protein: CASSQEARDSPLHF; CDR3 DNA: TGTGCCAGCAGCCAAGAAGCCCGCGATTCACCCCTCCACTTT
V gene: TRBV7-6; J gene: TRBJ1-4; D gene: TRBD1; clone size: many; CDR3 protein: CASSPGGQENEKLFF; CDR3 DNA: TGTGCCAGCAGCCCAGGGGGACAGGAGAATGAAAAACTGTTTTTT
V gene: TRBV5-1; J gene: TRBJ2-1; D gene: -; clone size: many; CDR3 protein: CASSGLTGTPSSYNEQFF; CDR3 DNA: TGCGCCAGCAGCGGGTTAACAGGGACCCCGAGCTCCTACAATGAGCAGTTCTTC